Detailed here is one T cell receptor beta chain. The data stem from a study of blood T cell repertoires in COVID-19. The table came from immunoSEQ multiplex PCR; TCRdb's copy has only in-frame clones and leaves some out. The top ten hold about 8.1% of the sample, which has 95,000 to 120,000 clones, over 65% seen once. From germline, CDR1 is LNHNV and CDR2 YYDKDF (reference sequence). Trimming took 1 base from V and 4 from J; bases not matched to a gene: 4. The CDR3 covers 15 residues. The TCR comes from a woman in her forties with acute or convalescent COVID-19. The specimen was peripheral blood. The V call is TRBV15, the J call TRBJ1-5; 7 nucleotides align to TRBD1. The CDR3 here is CATSRGTGGNQPQHF. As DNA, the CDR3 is TGTGCCACCAGCAGAGGGACAGGAGGGAATCAGCCCCAGCATTTT.